The T cell receptor beta chain described here comes from a study of cytomegalovirus exposure and HLA in healthy donors. Study-wide background: Researchers found that under 90% of 398 genotyped donors fell within the Caucasian-associated ancestry cluster. Whole-study findings and limits: HLA allele associations emerged for 15,000 to 20,000 TCR beta sequences in a later analysis, at 0.05 false discovery rate. Reported results showed that the classifier diagnosed cytomegalovirus status with high specificity and sensitivity. Previously analyzed data showed that most TCR beta V segments were productive at a frequency of about 87% or about 30%.

Notes on this clone: Its antigen is still unknown.

Primers for the PCR totalled 60 Vbeta and 13 Jbeta. Profiling relied on immunoSEQ multiplex PCR, and the TCRdb table lists in-frame clones only, not all of them. Here the sample spans roughly 190,000 clones, roughly 80% being singletons. Trimming at V came to 5 bases and at J to 4 bases, leaving 4 bases not matched to a gene. The germline V gene has CDR1 MNHEY and CDR2 SVGAGI. The CDR3 length is 15 residues. The clonotype comes from a female donor in good health and CMV-seronegative. The sequencing sample was made of PBMCs. The V gene is TRBV6-5, the J gene TRBJ2-1; 11 positions agree with TRBD2. CDR3 sequence reads: CASSQLAGAYNEQFF. For the CDR3, the DNA is TGTGCCAGCAGTCAACTAGCGGGAGCTTACAATGAGCAGTTCTTC.